A selection of T cell receptor beta chains follows, all from one sample in a study of blood T cell repertoires in COVID-19. Assay: immunoSEQ multiplex PCR; the TCRdb copy retains only in-frame clones and omits some. The sample shows around 40,000 clones, around three quarters of them seen only once. The sequencing input was peripheral blood. These TCRs come from an elderly woman with acute or convalescent COVID-19. Both conserved end residues are part of each CDR3. Fields, in order: CDR3 DNA, CDR3 protein, clone size, V gene, J gene, D gene. D genes are given only for firm matches. For some rows the clone size is stated as once, few or many, or as a class when expanded; others skip it.

cdr3_nt: TGTGCCAGCAGTTTTGGCCTCGGGGCTGAAGCTTTCTTT
cdr3_aa: CASSFGLGAEAFF
clone_size: .
v_call: TRBV12-3/TRBV12-4
j_call: TRBJ1-1
d_call: .

cdr3_nt: TGTGCCAGGGGGGCAGGGGATGAAAAACTGTTTTTT
cdr3_aa: CARGAGDEKLFF
clone_size: few
v_call: TRBV7-9
j_call: TRBJ1-4
d_call: .

cdr3_nt: TGCGCCAGCAGCCAAGATCTGGTCAGTCTGAACACTGAAGCTTTCTTT
cdr3_aa: CASSQDLVSLNTEAFF
clone_size: .
v_call: TRBV4-3
j_call: TRBJ1-1
d_call: .

cdr3_nt: TGTGCCAGCAGCTTAATCGTTACAGCTACCTTC
cdr3_aa: CASSLIVTATF
clone_size: .
v_call: TRBV11-2
j_call: TRBJ1-2
d_call: .

cdr3_nt: TGCGCCAGCAGCTTGAGAACAGCGAACACCGGGGAGCTGTTTTTT
cdr3_aa: CASSLRTANTGELFF
clone_size: .
v_call: TRBV5-1
j_call: TRBJ2-2
d_call: .

cdr3_nt: TGTGCCAGCAGTTACTCGGGGACTCTCTACAATCAGCCCCAGCATTTT
cdr3_aa: CASSYSGTLYNQPQHF
clone_size: .
v_call: TRBV6-2/TRBV6-3
j_call: TRBJ1-5
d_call: .

cdr3_nt: TGTGCCACCAGGCCGGTTCGAATCGGTGGCTACACCTTC
cdr3_aa: CATRPVRIGGYTF
clone_size: .
v_call: TRBV15
j_call: TRBJ1-2
d_call: .

cdr3_nt: TGTGCCTGGAGTGTCACAGGGGGTGGCTATGGCTACACCTTC
cdr3_aa: CAWSVTGGGYGYTF
clone_size: .
v_call: TRBV30
j_call: TRBJ1-2
d_call: TRBD1

cdr3_nt: TGTGCCAGCAGTGAATATATAGCGGGACAACCCTACGAGCAGTACTTC
cdr3_aa: CASSEYIAGQPYEQYF
clone_size: few
v_call: TRBV2
j_call: TRBJ2-7
d_call: TRBD2

cdr3_nt: TGTGCCAGTAGGAACAGGGGCGAAAATGAGCAGTTCTTC
cdr3_aa: CASRNRGENEQFF
clone_size: .
v_call: TRBV19
j_call: TRBJ2-1
d_call: TRBD1

cdr3_nt: TGTGCCAGCTCACTATCGGACAGGGGGCTGCACTTC
cdr3_aa: CASSLSDRGLHF
clone_size: .
v_call: TRBV18
j_call: TRBJ2-5
d_call: TRBD1

cdr3_nt: TGTGCCACCAGCAGAGCCAGCGGGAGGGCCAGGGCCTACAATGAGCAGTTCTTC
cdr3_aa: CATSRASGRARAYNEQFF
clone_size: .
v_call: TRBV15
j_call: TRBJ2-1
d_call: TRBD2

cdr3_nt: TGTGCCAGCAGTTTAGGAGGGGAAGCTTTCTTT
cdr3_aa: CASSLGGEAFF
clone_size: .
v_call: TRBV28
j_call: TRBJ1-1
d_call: .

cdr3_nt: TGTGCCAGCGCAATAGCGGGAGGGCGGTACGAGCAGTACTTC
cdr3_aa: CASAIAGGRYEQYF
clone_size: .
v_call: TRBV19
j_call: TRBJ2-7
d_call: TRBD2

cdr3_nt: TGCAGCGCCTCAATGGGGGGAGCCTACGAGCAGTACTTC
cdr3_aa: CSASMGGAYEQYF
clone_size: few
v_call: TRBV29-1
j_call: TRBJ2-7
d_call: .

cdr3_nt: TGTGCCAGCAGCAAAGCTTCTCCGTTTGCGACAGAGTATAGCAATCAGCCCCAGCATTTT
cdr3_aa: CASSKASPFATEYSNQPQHF
clone_size: .
v_call: TRBV21-1
j_call: TRBJ1-5
d_call: .

cdr3_nt: TGTGCCAGCAGCCAGAGAGGACAGGGGGCGTTCACTGAAGCTTTCTTT
cdr3_aa: CASSQRGQGAFTEAFF
clone_size: .
v_call: TRBV3-1/TRBV3-2
j_call: TRBJ1-1
d_call: TRBD1

cdr3_nt: TGCGCCAGCAGCTTGGATCGGGACAGGGGCACTGAAGCTTTCTTT
cdr3_aa: CASSLDRDRGTEAFF
clone_size: .
v_call: TRBV5-1
j_call: TRBJ1-1
d_call: TRBD1

cdr3_nt: TGCGCCAGCAGTCGAGGGCTCGATGGAAACACCATATATTTT
cdr3_aa: CASSRGLDGNTIYF
clone_size: few
v_call: TRBV10-2
j_call: TRBJ1-3
d_call: .

cdr3_nt: TGTGCCAGCAGAGCTAGCGGGAGGGCCTACGAGCAGTACTTC
cdr3_aa: CASRASGRAYEQYF
clone_size: .
v_call: TRBV6-5
j_call: TRBJ2-7
d_call: TRBD2

cdr3_nt: TGTGCCACCAGCAGGACTAGCGGGAGGTACGAGCAGTACTTC
cdr3_aa: CATSRTSGRYEQYF
clone_size: .
v_call: TRBV15
j_call: TRBJ2-7
d_call: TRBD2

cdr3_nt: TGTGCCAGCAGTAGCCGGGACAGAATCACAGATACGCAGTATTTT
cdr3_aa: CASSSRDRITDTQYF
clone_size: .
v_call: TRBV6-5
j_call: TRBJ2-3
d_call: TRBD1

cdr3_nt: TGTGCCAGCAGCCAAGATGTTCTAGCGTTGGGGTCTGGGGCCAACGTCCTGACTTTC
cdr3_aa: CASSQDVLALGSGANVLTF
clone_size: few
v_call: TRBV14
j_call: TRBJ2-6
d_call: .

cdr3_nt: TGTGCCAGCAGCTCGGGGACTAGCGGGAGTGCGGAGACCCAGTACTTC
cdr3_aa: CASSSGTSGSAETQYF
clone_size: .
v_call: TRBV7-9
j_call: TRBJ2-5
d_call: TRBD2

cdr3_nt: TGTGCCAGCAGTCTAGCGGGAAGCTCCTACAATGAGCAGTTCTTC
cdr3_aa: CASSLAGSSYNEQFF
clone_size: .
v_call: TRBV2
j_call: TRBJ2-1
d_call: TRBD2

cdr3_nt: TGTGCCAGCTCACCAAGCGCCTCAGGGAACTATGGCTACACCTTC
cdr3_aa: CASSPSASGNYGYTF
clone_size: .
v_call: TRBV18
j_call: TRBJ1-2
d_call: .

cdr3_nt: TGTGCCAGCTCACCAGGTTCTAGCGGGAGGTCAGAGACCCAGTACTTC
cdr3_aa: CASSPGSSGRSETQYF
clone_size: once
v_call: TRBV18
j_call: TRBJ2-5
d_call: TRBD2

cdr3_nt: TGCGCCAGCAGCATTGACAGCGCCTCTGGAAACACCATATATTTT
cdr3_aa: CASSIDSASGNTIYF
clone_size: .
v_call: TRBV5-1
j_call: TRBJ1-3
d_call: .

cdr3_nt: TGTGCCACCAGCAGGACCGGGACTACTAACAATGAGCAGTTCTTC
cdr3_aa: CATSRTGTTNNEQFF
clone_size: once
v_call: TRBV15
j_call: TRBJ2-1
d_call: TRBD2

cdr3_nt: TGTGCCAGCAGTAGGAATGAGGATCAGCCCCAGCATTTT
cdr3_aa: CASSRNEDQPQHF
clone_size: .
v_call: TRBV27
j_call: TRBJ1-5
d_call: .

cdr3_nt: TGTGCCAGCCAAGATCGGAATGAGCAGTTCTTC
cdr3_aa: CASQDRNEQFF
clone_size: .
v_call: TRBV6-5
j_call: TRBJ2-1
d_call: .

cdr3_nt: TGCGCCAGCAGTGAGTCCGGGACAGCACAAGAGACCCAGTACTTC
cdr3_aa: CASSESGTAQETQYF
clone_size: once
v_call: TRBV10-1
j_call: TRBJ2-5
d_call: TRBD1

cdr3_nt: TGTGCCTGGAGTTCGGGACATGAGGAGTACTTC
cdr3_aa: CAWSSGHEEYF
clone_size: .
v_call: TRBV30
j_call: TRBJ2-7
d_call: .

cdr3_nt: TGTGCCAGCAGCTTGAGAGGAGACAGTCTCCTGGGGGAGCAGTACTTC
cdr3_aa: CASSLRGDSLLGEQYF
clone_size: .
v_call: TRBV7-2
j_call: TRBJ2-7
d_call: .

cdr3_nt: TGTGCCAGCAGCCCGGAGCGGGAGGGGAATGAGCAGTTCTTC
cdr3_aa: CASSPEREGNEQFF
clone_size: .
v_call: TRBV5-6
j_call: TRBJ2-1
d_call: TRBD2

cdr3_nt: TGTGCCAGCAGTCTCAGGGCCCCGAACACTGAAGCTTTCTTT
cdr3_aa: CASSLRAPNTEAFF
clone_size: .
v_call: TRBV6-5
j_call: TRBJ1-1
d_call: .

cdr3_nt: TGTGCCAGCAGAGGGGTGGATTCACCCCTCCACTTT
cdr3_aa: CASRGVDSPLHF
clone_size: .
v_call: TRBV6-5
j_call: TRBJ1-6
d_call: .

cdr3_nt: TGTGCCAGTAGTTCCCGACAGGGGACTTTAGGAGGTGAGCAGTTCTTC
cdr3_aa: CASSSRQGTLGGEQFF
clone_size: .
v_call: TRBV19
j_call: TRBJ2-1
d_call: TRBD1

cdr3_nt: TGTGCCAGCTCACCACGGGGCGGTACTCAAGAGACCCAGTACTTC
cdr3_aa: CASSPRGGTQETQYF
clone_size: .
v_call: TRBV18
j_call: TRBJ2-5
d_call: .

cdr3_nt: TGTGCCAGCAGGGGGCAGAATGCGATGGAGACCCAGTACTTC
cdr3_aa: CASRGQNAMETQYF
clone_size: .
v_call: TRBV7-9
j_call: TRBJ2-5
d_call: .

cdr3_nt: TGTGCCAGCAGCCAAGAGTCCCTCGAGCAGTACTTC
cdr3_aa: CASSQESLEQYF
clone_size: .
v_call: TRBV4-2
j_call: TRBJ2-7
d_call: .

cdr3_nt: TGTGCCAGCAGCTTAAACGCAGGCGCCTACGAGCAGTACTTC
cdr3_aa: CASSLNAGAYEQYF
clone_size: few
v_call: TRBV7-9
j_call: TRBJ2-7
d_call: .

cdr3_nt: .
cdr3_aa: CASSLVFGAGELFF
clone_size: .
v_call: TRBV11-3
j_call: TRBJ2-2
d_call: .

cdr3_nt: TGCAGCGTCAGGACAGGGGATCAGCCCCAGCATTTT
cdr3_aa: CSVRTGDQPQHF
clone_size: .
v_call: TRBV29-1
j_call: TRBJ1-5
d_call: TRBD1

cdr3_nt: TGTGCCAGCAGCTTAGCGGCCGACAGGGGGTTTTCTGGCTACACCTTC
cdr3_aa: CASSLAADRGFSGYTF
clone_size: few
v_call: TRBV7-6
j_call: TRBJ1-2
d_call: TRBD1

cdr3_nt: TGTGCCAGCAGCTTGGGACAGTACAATGAGCAGTTCTTC
cdr3_aa: CASSLGQYNEQFF
clone_size: .
v_call: TRBV7-3
j_call: TRBJ2-1
d_call: TRBD1

cdr3_nt: TGTGCCAGCAGTGAAAGGTCGGGAGACAATCAGCCCCAGCATTTT
cdr3_aa: CASSERSGDNQPQHF
clone_size: .
v_call: TRBV2
j_call: TRBJ1-5
d_call: .

cdr3_nt: TGTGCCTGGAGTGTCCGGGACAGGGGCTCCTACGAGCAGTACTTC
cdr3_aa: CAWSVRDRGSYEQYF
clone_size: once
v_call: TRBV30
j_call: TRBJ2-7
d_call: TRBD1

cdr3_nt: TGCGCCAGCAGCTTGGAGAGCAGGGTCAGCGACACCATATATTTT
cdr3_aa: CASSLESRVSDTIYF
clone_size: .
v_call: TRBV5-1
j_call: TRBJ1-3
d_call: .

cdr3_nt: TGTGCCAGCTCACCCTTGTCCCGGGACAGGGAGGTACTGTTTTTT
cdr3_aa: CASSPLSRDREVLFF
clone_size: few
v_call: TRBV18
j_call: TRBJ1-4
d_call: TRBD1

cdr3_nt: TGTGCCAGCTCACCACCAAAAACAGGGCTAAACTATGGCTACACCTTC
cdr3_aa: CASSPPKTGLNYGYTF
clone_size: .
v_call: TRBV18
j_call: TRBJ1-2
d_call: .

cdr3_nt: TGTGCCAGCAGCCCACTGGTCGGGAACACCGGGGAGCTGTTTTTT
cdr3_aa: CASSPLVGNTGELFF
clone_size: .
v_call: TRBV3-1/TRBV3-2
j_call: TRBJ2-2
d_call: .

cdr3_nt: TGTGCCAGCAGCGGACAGGGGACCTTAGATACGCAGTATTTT
cdr3_aa: CASSGQGTLDTQYF
clone_size: .
v_call: TRBV9
j_call: TRBJ2-3
d_call: TRBD1

cdr3_nt: TGTGCCAGTAGTTCCCTGGAGGCCGGGTTGGGCACAGATACGCAGTATTTT
cdr3_aa: CASSSLEAGLGTDTQYF
clone_size: .
v_call: TRBV19
j_call: TRBJ2-3
d_call: .